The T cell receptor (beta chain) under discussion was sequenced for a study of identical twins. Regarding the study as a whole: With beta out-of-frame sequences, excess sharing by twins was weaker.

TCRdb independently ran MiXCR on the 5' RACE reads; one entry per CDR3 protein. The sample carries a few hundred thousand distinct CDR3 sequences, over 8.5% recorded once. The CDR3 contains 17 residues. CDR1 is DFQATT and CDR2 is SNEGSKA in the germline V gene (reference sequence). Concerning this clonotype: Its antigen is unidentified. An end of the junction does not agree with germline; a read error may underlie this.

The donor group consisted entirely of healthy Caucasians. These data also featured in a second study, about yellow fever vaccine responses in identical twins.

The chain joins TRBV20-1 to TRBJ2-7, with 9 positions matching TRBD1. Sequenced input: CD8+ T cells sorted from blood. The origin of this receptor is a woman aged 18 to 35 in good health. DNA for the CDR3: TGCTGTGCTAGAGACCTGCTCGGGACAGGGACCCCCTACGAGCAGTACTTC. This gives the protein CCARDLLGTGTPYEQYF.